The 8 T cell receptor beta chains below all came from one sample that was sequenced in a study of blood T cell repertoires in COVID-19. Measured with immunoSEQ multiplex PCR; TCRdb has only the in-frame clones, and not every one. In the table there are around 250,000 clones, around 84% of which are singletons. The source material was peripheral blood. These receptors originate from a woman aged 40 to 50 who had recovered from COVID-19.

The CDR3 loop is CASSLVEGARNEQFF. DNA of the CDR3: TGTGCCAGCAGCTTAGTAGAGGGGGCTCGAAATGAGCAGTTCTTC. V gene TRBV7-6 combines with J gene TRBJ2-1; TRBD1 agrees at 7 bases. V gave up 1 base and J gave up 7 bases; unmatched junction bases: 7. The germline CDR1 and CDR2 sequences are SGHVS and FNYEAQ. The CDR3 extends over 15 amino acids.

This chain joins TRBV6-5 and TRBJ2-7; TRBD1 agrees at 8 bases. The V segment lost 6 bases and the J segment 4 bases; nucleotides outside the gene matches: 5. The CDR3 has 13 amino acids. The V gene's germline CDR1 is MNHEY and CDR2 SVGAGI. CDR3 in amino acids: CASRSGGWYEQYF. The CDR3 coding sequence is TGTGCCAGCAGATCAGGGGGCTGGTACGAGCAGTACTTC.

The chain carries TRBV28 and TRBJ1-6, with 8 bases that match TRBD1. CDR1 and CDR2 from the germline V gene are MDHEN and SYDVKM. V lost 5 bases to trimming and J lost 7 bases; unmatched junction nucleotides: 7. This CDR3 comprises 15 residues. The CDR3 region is CASSPLDRENSPLHF. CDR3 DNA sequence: TGTGCCAGCAGTCCCCTGGACAGGGAGAATTCACCCCTCCACTTT.

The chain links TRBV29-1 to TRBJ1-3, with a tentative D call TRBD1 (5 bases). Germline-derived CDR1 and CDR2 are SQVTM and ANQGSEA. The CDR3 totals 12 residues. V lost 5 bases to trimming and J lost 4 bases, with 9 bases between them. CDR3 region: CSVKGSGNTIYF. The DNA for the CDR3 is TGCAGCGTTAAGGGGTCCGGAAACACCATATATTTT.

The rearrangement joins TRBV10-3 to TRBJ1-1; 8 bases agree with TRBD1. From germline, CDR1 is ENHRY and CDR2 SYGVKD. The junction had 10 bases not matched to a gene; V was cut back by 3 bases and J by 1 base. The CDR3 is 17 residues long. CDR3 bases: TGTGCCATCAGTGATATAATTACAGGGGGATGGAACACTGAAGCTTTCTTT. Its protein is CAISDIITGGWNTEAFF.

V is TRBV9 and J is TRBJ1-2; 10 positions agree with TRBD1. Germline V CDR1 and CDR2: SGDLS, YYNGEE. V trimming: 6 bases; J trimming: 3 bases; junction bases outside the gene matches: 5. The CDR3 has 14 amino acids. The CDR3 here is CASTPGQGYYGYTF. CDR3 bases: TGTGCCAGCACCCCGGGACAGGGGTACTATGGCTACACCTTC.

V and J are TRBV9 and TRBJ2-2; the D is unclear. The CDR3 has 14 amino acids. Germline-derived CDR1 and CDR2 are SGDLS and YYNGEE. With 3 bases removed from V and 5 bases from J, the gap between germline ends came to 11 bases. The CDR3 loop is CASSAPPGTGELFF. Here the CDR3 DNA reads TGTGCCAGCAGCGCACCCCCCGGTACCGGGGAGCTGTTTTTT.

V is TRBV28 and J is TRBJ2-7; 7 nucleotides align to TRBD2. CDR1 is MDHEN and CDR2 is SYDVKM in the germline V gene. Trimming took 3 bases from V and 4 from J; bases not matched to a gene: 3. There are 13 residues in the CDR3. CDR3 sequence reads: CASSLGGTYEQYF. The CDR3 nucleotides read TGTGCCAGCAGTTTGGGAGGGACGTACGAGCAGTACTTC.